What follows is one T cell receptor beta chain and its context. Its antigen is unknown. Method: immunoSEQ multiplex PCR; TCRdb's copy keeps in-frame clones and lacks some. The table shows 77,000 or so clones, with around 92% occurring only once. This specimen belongs to a study of graft-versus-host responses after intestinal transplantation. Regarding the study as a whole: Investigators detected GvH clones in recipient marrow, with some emerging earlier in ileum or blood. An association linked early post-transplant HvG declines with peak circulating GvH clone levels.

This CDR3 has 14 residues. Germline CDR1 reads MDHEN; CDR2 reads SYDVKM. V dropped 2 bases and J dropped 0 bases, with 8 bases sitting between them. The sequence was obtained from a human patient who received an intestinal transplant, so some T cells may come from the graft donor. The input for sequencing was PBMCs, taken 98 days after intestinal transplantation. The rearrangement uses TRBV28 and TRBJ2-7; D is ambiguous. The CDR3 here is CASSLAGFSYEQYF. In DNA form, the CDR3 reads TGTGCCAGCAGTTTAGCCGGGTTCTCCTACGAGCAGTACTTC.